A selection of T cell receptor beta chains follows, all from one sample in a study of T-cell memory formation after mild COVID-19. TCRdb reprocessed the 5' RACE reads via MiXCR and lists one record per CDR3 protein. The sample lists around 370,000 distinct CDR3 sequences, about 21% occurring once. The sample comprised PBMCs or a T cell subset sorted from them (not recorded which). The receptors here all came from an adult woman who had mild COVID-19 (a few samples of this study predate the infection). Cell type and time point are not known. Both conserved end residues are part of each CDR3. The D gene is left open where the match is weak. Clone size is not always given. Where it is, it says once, few, many or a class for expanded clones.

J,V,size,D,DNA,CDR3
TRBJ2-5,TRBV7-8,NA,TRBD2,TGTGCCAGCAGCTCGGCCGGGACTAGAGGAGAGACCCAGTACTTC,CASSSAGTRGETQYF
TRBJ2-5,TRBV27,NA,NA,TGTGCCAGCAGAAGCGGAAATCAAGAGACCCAGTACTTC,CASRSGNQETQYF
TRBJ2-1,TRBV10-3,few,TRBD2,TGTGCCATCTCTTTAGGGGAGGGTGAGCAGTTCTTC,CAISLGEGEQFF
TRBJ2-1,TRBV14,NA,NA,TGTGCCAGCAGCCAAAGTGGACCCAATGAGCAGTTCTTC,CASSQSGPNEQFF
TRBJ2-5,TRBV7-8,NA,TRBD2,TGTGCCAGCAGCTTAGTCCTAGCGGGGGCACAAGAGACCCAGTACTTC,CASSLVLAGAQETQYF
TRBJ2-7,TRBV12-3/TRBV12-4,few,NA,TGTGCCAGCACCCCGAGCGGTTCAGCTTCCGAGCAGTACTTC,CASTPSGSASEQYF
TRBJ2-1,TRBV2,few,TRBD1,TGTGCCAGCAGTGAAGCAGAAGGGGGCGCCTACAATGAGCAGTTCTTC,CASSEAEGGAYNEQFF
TRBJ2-2,TRBV5-6,few,NA,TGTGCCAGCAGCTTGGGTCCGCTTGTCGGGGAGCTGTTTTTT,CASSLGPLVGELFF
TRBJ2-1,TRBV4-3,few,TRBD2,TGCGCCAGCAGCCCGGTACACGGACTAGCGGGAGGCAATGAGCAGTTCTTC,CASSPVHGLAGGNEQFF
TRBJ2-5,TRBV7-7,NA,TRBD2,TGTGCTAGCAGCCTCTCGACTAGCGGGGTTCAAGAGACCCAGTACTTC,CASSLSTSGVQETQYF
TRBJ2-1,TRBV30,NA,TRBD1,TGTGCCTGGGACCCGGGACAGGGGGTACTCAATGAGCAGTTCTTC,CAWDPGQGVLNEQFF
TRBJ1-2,TRBV20-1,NA,NA,TGCAGTGCTAGAGGACAGGCCCCTGGCTACACCTTC,CSARGQAPGYTF
TRBJ1-2,TRBV6-1,few,NA,TGTGCCAGCGAGGGTTTTGGGGAGATGAGAATTGGGGGCTACACCTTC,CASEGFGEMRIGGYTF
TRBJ1-1,TRBV5-4,few,NA,TGTGCCAGCAGCTCCGTCCTCCTAGGGAACACTGAAGCTTTCTTT,CASSSVLLGNTEAFF
TRBJ2-1,TRBV10-3,NA,TRBD1,TGTGCCATCAGAGGGACAGTCTCCTACAATGAGCAGTTCTTC,CAIRGTVSYNEQFF
TRBJ2-4,TRBV5-6,few,NA,TGTGCCAGCAGCTTTGGACAGACCAGACTAGCCAAAAACATTCAGTACTTC,CASSFGQTRLAKNIQYF
TRBJ2-7,TRBV5-1,NA,TRBD1,TGCGCCAGCAGCTTGGACCTACCGGGACAGGGATACGAGCAGTACTTC,CASSLDLPGQGYEQYF
TRBJ1-4,TRBV5-6,NA,TRBD1,TGTGCCAGCAGCTTGAGAGACAGGGGTACTAATGAAAAACTGTTTTTT,CASSLRDRGTNEKLFF
TRBJ2-4,TRBV15,NA,NA,TGTGCCACCAGCAGAGGGGGGTCAGCCAAAAACATTCAGTACTTC,CATSRGGSAKNIQYF
TRBJ2-7,TRBV4-2,few,NA,TGTGCCAGCAGCCAAGAAAGAGGAGTAAGCTCCTACGAGCAGTACTTC,CASSQERGVSSYEQYF
TRBJ2-1,TRBV11-2,NA,NA,TGTGCCAGCACCCATTCGGCAAGCTTATACAATGAGCAGTTCTTC,CASTHSASLYNEQFF
TRBJ2-2,TRBV7-2,NA,TRBD2,TGTGCCAGCAGCCCTATAGCGGGAGGGGGCACCGGGGAGCTGTTTTTT,CASSPIAGGGTGELFF
TRBJ2-7,TRBV2,NA,NA,TGTGCCAGCAAGGAAGCGTACTACGAGCAGTACTTC,CASKEAYYEQYF
TRBJ2-1,TRBV2,few,TRBD1,TGTGCCAGCAGTGGCGTCCCGGGACAGGGGATGAAGGGCAATGAGCAGTTCTTC,CASSGVPGQGMKGNEQFF
TRBJ1-2,TRBV12-3/TRBV12-4,NA,NA,TGTGCCAGCAGGTTAGCCTTAAGTGGCTACACCTTC,CASRLALSGYTF
TRBJ2-1,TRBV4-2,NA,TRBD1,TGTGCCAGCAGCCAAGATCCCGCAGGGGGCTCCTACAATGAGCAGTTCTTC,CASSQDPAGGSYNEQFF
TRBJ1-1,TRBV7-2,NA,TRBD1,TGTGCCAGCAGCCACAGACAGGGGAGGAACACTGAAGCTTTCTTT,CASSHRQGRNTEAFF
TRBJ2-3,TRBV20-1,NA,NA,TGCAGTGCTAGTGACGACAGGCGCTCTAGGGATACGCAGTATTTT,CSASDDRRSRDTQYF
TRBJ2-1,TRBV12-3/TRBV12-4,few,NA,TGTGCCAGCAGTTTTGCGGCGAGAAGCAATGAGCAGTTCTTC,CASSFAARSNEQFF
TRBJ1-1,TRBV6-5,NA,NA,TGTGCCAGCAGGGACCTATTAGGGAACCTAGCTTTCTTT,CASRDLLGNLAFF
TRBJ2-1,TRBV20-1,NA,TRBD2,TGCAGTGCTAGATCCAGGGGACTAGCGGACTACAATGAGCAGTTCTTC,CSARSRGLADYNEQFF
TRBJ1-2,TRBV1,NA,NA,TGCACCACCCTGACCCCCGCAGGCTACACCTTC,CTTLTPAGYTF
TRBJ1-1,TRBV20-1,NA,NA,TGCAGTGCTAGCAATAGGGGGGCTAACACTGAAGCTTTCTTT,CSASNRGANTEAFF
TRBJ2-5,TRBV24-1,NA,NA,TGTGCCACCAGTGATCTCGGGATGCCCGGAGAGACCCAGTACTTC,CATSDLGMPGETQYF
TRBJ2-1,TRBV20-1,few,NA,TGCAGTGTACAACCACGGGGGCGGTCTGGTGAGCAGTTCTTC,CSVQPRGRSGEQFF
TRBJ2-7,TRBV5-1,few,NA,TGCGCCAGCAGCTTGGCCGTGGGGTCCTACGAGCAGTACTTC,CASSLAVGSYEQYF
TRBJ2-3,TRBV15,few,NA,TGTGCCACCAGCAGAGGGGGGTCCTTAAGCACAGATACGCAGTATTTT,CATSRGGSLSTDTQYF
TRBJ2-7,TRBV24-1,few,NA,TGTGCCACCAGTGATCCCCGATCCCCCCTCTACGAGCAGTACTTC,CATSDPRSPLYEQYF
TRBJ2-7,TRBV15,NA,TRBD2,TGTGCCACCAGCAGTGTAGTACTAGCGGGTGGGAACCGCTACGAGCAGTACTTC,CATSSVVLAGGNRYEQYF
TRBJ2-7,TRBV18,few,TRBD2,TGTGCCAGCTCACCAAGGCGGGAGGGCCAGTACGAGCAGTACTTC,CASSPRREGQYEQYF
TRBJ2-5,TRBV5-1,NA,TRBD1,TGCGCCAGCAGAGCCGGGACAGGGGACGAGACCCAGTACTTC,CASRAGTGDETQYF
TRBJ2-5,TRBV10-2,NA,TRBD1,TGCGCCAGCAGTCCCGGGACAGGGGGTTTGTGGCAAGAGACCCAGTACTTC,CASSPGTGGLWQETQYF
TRBJ1-2,TRBV12-3/TRBV12-4,NA,TRBD1,TGTGCCAGCAGTCCACAGGGGTTCGCCTATGGCTACACCTTC,CASSPQGFAYGYTF